A selection of T cell receptor beta chains follows, all from one sample in a study of blood T cell repertoires in COVID-19. Sequencing was performed with immunoSEQ multiplex PCR; in TCRdb, only in-frame clones are kept and a portion is missing. This sample has about 170,000 clones, with about nine tenths found just once. The specimen was peripheral blood. All receptors derive from a man aged 25 to 45 with COVID-19, enrolled during active disease. The CDR3 runs from the conserved cysteine through the conserved F or W. The D gene is left open where the match is weak. The size field is filled for only some rows; it gives once, few, many or a size class.

CDR3 length	V gene	D gene	clone size	J gene	CDR3 DNA	CDR3 protein
14	TRBV7-2	TRBD1	NA	TRBJ2-1	TGTGCCAGCAGCTTTGGGACAGGGGGAAATGAGCAGTTCTTC	CASSFGTGGNEQFF
15	TRBV28	NA	NA	TRBJ2-1	TGTGCCAGCAGTTCCTACAGGGTCAGGTGGAATGAGCAGTTCTTC	CASSSYRVRWNEQFF
14	TRBV19	NA	NA	TRBJ2-3	TGTGCCAGTAGTATTCTACCGGGCACAGATACGCAGTATTTT	CASSILPGTDTQYF
15	TRBV28	NA	NA	TRBJ2-7	TGTGCCAGCAGTTCCATCTCAGGGGGGTCCTACGAGCAGTACTTC	CASSSISGGSYEQYF
18	TRBV6-1	TRBD1	NA	TRBJ2-7	TGTGCCAGCAGTGAAGCGCTTCCCCCGGGACAGGGAGGCTACGAGCAGTACTTC	CASSEALPPGQGGYEQYF
18	TRBV5-1	NA	NA	TRBJ2-7	TGCGCCAGCAGCTTGGCCGGTTATCGGAGCGCCGTTGATTACGAGCAGTACTTC	CASSLAGYRSAVDYEQYF
15	TRBV7-3	TRBD2	NA	TRBJ2-3	TGTGCCAGCAGTTTTAGCGGGGGTAGCACAGATACGCAGTATTTT	CASSFSGGSTDTQYF
16	TRBV28	TRBD1	NA	TRBJ2-6	TGTGCCAGCAGGAAACAGGGGGCGCAAGGGGCCAACGTCCTGACTTTC	CASRKQGAQGANVLTF
17	TRBV13	TRBD2	NA	TRBJ2-1	TGTGCCAGCAGCCTCAGACCCGTGGTAGCGGGGGCCAATGAGCAGTTCTTC	CASSLRPVVAGANEQFF
17	TRBV24-1	TRBD1	NA	TRBJ2-2	TGTGCCACCAGTGACCCGGGACAGGGGATTAGGGCCGGGGAGCTGTTTTTT	CATSDPGQGIRAGELFF
14	TRBV3-1/TRBV3-2	NA	once	TRBJ1-1	TGTGCCAGCAGCAAACAGGGACCCTACACTGAAGCTTTCTTT	CASSKQGPYTEAFF
17	TRBV28	TRBD1	NA	TRBJ2-1	TGTGCCAGCAGTCTCATCTACCCGGGACAGGGGAACAATGAGCAGTTCTTC	CASSLIYPGQGNNEQFF
13	TRBV29-1	NA	NA	TRBJ2-2	TGCAGCGTCGCGGGACAGCCAACCGGGGAGCTGTTTTTT	CSVAGQPTGELFF
11	TRBV5-1	NA	NA	TRBJ2-7	TGCGCCAGCAGAGAAACTAGGGAGCAGTACTTC	CASRETREQYF
17	TRBV20-1	NA	NA	TRBJ1-2	TGCAGTGCTAGTTTACGGAGGGCCGGGGGAGGTAACTATGGCTACACCTTC	CSASLRRAGGGNYGYTF
14	TRBV5-3	NA	once	TRBJ1-2	TGTGCCAGAAGCTTGGAGACAGCCGGAGCCGGCTACACCTTC	CARSLETAGAGYTF